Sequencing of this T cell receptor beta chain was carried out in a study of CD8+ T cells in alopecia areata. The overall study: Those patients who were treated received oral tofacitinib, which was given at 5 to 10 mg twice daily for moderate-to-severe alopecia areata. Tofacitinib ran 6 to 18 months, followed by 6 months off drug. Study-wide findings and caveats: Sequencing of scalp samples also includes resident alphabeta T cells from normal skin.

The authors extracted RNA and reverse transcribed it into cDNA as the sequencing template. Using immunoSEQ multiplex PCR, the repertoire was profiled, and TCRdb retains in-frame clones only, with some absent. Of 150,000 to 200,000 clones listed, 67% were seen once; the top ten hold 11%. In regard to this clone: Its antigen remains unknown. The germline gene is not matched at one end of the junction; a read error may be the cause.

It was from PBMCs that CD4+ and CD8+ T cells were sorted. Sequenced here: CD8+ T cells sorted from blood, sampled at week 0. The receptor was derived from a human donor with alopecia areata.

The CDR3 coding sequence is TGCAGCGTTCAAGACCAGGGTCGAGCTTTCTTT. The encoded protein is CSVQDQGRAFF. This rearrangement joins TRBV29-1 to TRBJ1-1, with D possibly being TRBD1 (5 bases). This CDR3 spans 11 amino acids. Germline V gene lookup returns CDR1 SQVTM and CDR2 ANQGSEA.